Listed below are T cell receptor beta chains from one sample, sequenced in a study of control samples from healthy donors and cancer patients. Produced via immunoSEQ multiplex PCR; TCRdb's table is partial and in-frame only. The data show 120,000 or so clones, roughly 87% seen once. Sequenced input: blood. All receptors derive from a man aged 18 to 35 in good health. Both conserved end residues are part of each CDR3. A D gene is named only where the DNA matches it firmly. Clone sizes are given selectively: once, few, many, or a class where the clone is expanded.

V: TRBV7-8
J: TRBJ2-5
size: once
D: .
CDR3: CASSLGGRGETQYF
DNA: TGTGCCAGCAGCTTAGGCGGGCGCGGAGAGACCCAGTACTTC

V: TRBV5-1
J: TRBJ2-5
size: .
D: .
CDR3: CASSLGSGSETQYF
DNA: TGCGCCAGCAGCTTGGGTTCAGGCTCGGAGACCCAGTACTTC

V: TRBV28
J: TRBJ1-3
size: .
D: .
CDR3: CASSPRGAAGNTIYF
DNA: TGTGCCAGCAGCCCTCGGGGGGCGGCTGGAAACACCATATATTTT

V: TRBV7-8
J: TRBJ1-4
size: .
D: .
CDR3: CASTRAGGGVSNEKLFF
DNA: TGTGCCAGCACCCGGGCCGGGGGGGGCGTTTCTAATGAAAAACTGTTTTTT

V: TRBV5-1
J: TRBJ2-6
size: .
D: .
CDR3: CASSSSSGANVLTF
DNA: TGCGCCAGCAGCTCGAGCTCTGGGGCCAACGTCCTGACTTTC

V: TRBV11-3
J: TRBJ2-1
size: .
D: .
CDR3: CASSFSGGRYNEQFF
DNA: TGTGCCAGCAGCTTTTCGGGCGGGCGTTACAATGAGCAGTTCTTC

V: TRBV29-1
J: TRBJ2-7
size: .
D: TRBD1
CDR3: CSVVSATGDYEQYF
DNA: TGCAGCGTTGTGTCCGCGACAGGGGACTACGAGCAGTACTTC

V: TRBV11-3
J: TRBJ2-1
size: .
D: TRBD2
CDR3: CASSLRAGAREQFF
DNA: TGTGCCAGCAGCTTAAGAGCGGGAGCCCGGGAGCAGTTCTTC

V: TRBV24-1
J: TRBJ2-2
size: once
D: .
CDR3: CATSDSPYTGELFF
DNA: TGTGCCACCAGTGATAGCCCATACACCGGGGAGCTGTTTTTT

V: TRBV24-1
J: TRBJ2-7
size: once
D: TRBD2
CDR3: CATSGPRGVGYEQYF
DNA: TGTGCCACCAGTGGGCCCCGGGGGGTAGGATACGAGCAGTACTTC

V: TRBV30
J: TRBJ2-7
size: .
D: TRBD2
CDR3: CAWTAGRGEQYF
DNA: TGTGCCTGGACGGCGGGGAGGGGCGAGCAGTACTTC

V: TRBV7-8
J: TRBJ1-5
size: .
D: .
CDR3: CASSRWVGAESNQPQHF
DNA: TGTGCCAGCAGTCGCTGGGTGGGGGCGGAGAGCAATCAGCCCCAGCATTTT

V: TRBV5-6
J: TRBJ1-6
size: .
D: .
CDR3: CASSRPTGEPSPLHF
DNA: TGTGCCAGCAGCCGACCGACCGGGGAGCCTTCACCCCTCCACTTT

V: TRBV7-3
J: TRBJ1-2
size: once
D: TRBD1
CDR3: CASSQGGTGRVYGYTF
DNA: TGTGCCAGCAGCCAAGGGGGGACAGGGAGGGTATATGGCTACACCTTC

V: TRBV19
J: TRBJ1-1
size: .
D: .
CDR3: CASSMVTYTEAFF
DNA: TGTGCCAGTAGTATGGTAACCTACACTGAAGCTTTCTTT

V: TRBV28
J: TRBJ1-4
size: .
D: TRBD1
CDR3: CASRSRGTGVPGDEKLFF
DNA: TGTGCCAGCAGGTCGCGGGGGACAGGGGTTCCTGGGGATGAAAAACTGTTTTTT

V: TRBV5-4
J: TRBJ1-6
size: .
D: TRBD1
CDR3: CASSLARDRGYNSPLHF
DNA: TGTGCCAGCAGCTTGGCCAGGGACAGGGGGTATAATTCACCCCTCCACTTT

V: TRBV7-7
J: TRBJ2-5
size: once
D: .
CDR3: CASSPTRGQETQYF
DNA: TGTGCTAGCAGCCCGACTAGGGGACAAGAGACCCAGTACTTC

V: TRBV6-5
J: TRBJ1-2
size: .
D: .
CDR3: CASGQRPGYTF
DNA: TGTGCCAGCGGGCAGCGTCCTGGCTACACCTTC

V: TRBV30
J: TRBJ2-1
size: .
D: TRBD2
CDR3: CAWSVLLREEFF
DNA: TGTGCCTGGAGTGTACTGCTACGGGAGGAGTTCTTC

V: TRBV10-3
J: TRBJ2-3
size: .
D: TRBD2
CDR3: CAISSREGADTQYF
DNA: TGTGCCATCAGTTCGCGGGAGGGCGCAGATACGCAGTATTTT

V: TRBV27
J: TRBJ1-1
size: .
D: TRBD1
CDR3: CASSRPRTGFQGTEAFF
DNA: TGTGCCAGCAGCCGCCCCCGGACAGGGTTTCAGGGAACTGAAGCTTTCTTT

V: TRBV18
J: TRBJ1-3
size: .
D: .
CDR3: CASSPKDAGNTIYF
DNA: TGTGCCAGCTCACCCAAAGACGCCGGAAACACCATATATTTT

V: TRBV30
J: TRBJ2-5
size: few
D: .
CDR3: CAWSVNPTVSRQETQYF
DNA: TGTGCCTGGAGTGTAAACCCAACTGTATCGCGGCAAGAGACCCAGTACTTC

V: TRBV2
J: TRBJ1-2
size: .
D: .
CDR3: CASRGEGGFYGYTF
DNA: TGTGCCAGCAGAGGGGAGGGAGGATTCTATGGCTACACCTTC

V: TRBV7-2
J: TRBJ1-2
size: .
D: .
CDR3: CASSNDMGRSGYTF
DNA: TGTGCCAGCAGCAACGACATGGGGCGGAGTGGCTACACCTTC

V: TRBV27
J: TRBJ2-2
size: .
D: TRBD1
CDR3: CASSRGQMNTGELFF
DNA: TGTGCCAGCAGCCGGGGACAGATGAACACCGGGGAGCTGTTTTTT

V: TRBV3-1/TRBV3-2
J: TRBJ2-5
size: .
D: .
CDR3: CASSQVLDLEEKETQYF
DNA: TGTGCCAGCAGCCAAGTTTTGGACCTCGAGGAGAAAGAGACCCAGTACTTC

V: TRBV6-6
J: TRBJ1-1
size: .
D: .
CDR3: CASIPGQRGTEAFF
DNA: TGTGCCAGCATCCCGGGTCAAAGGGGCACTGAAGCTTTCTTT

V: TRBV4-1
J: TRBJ1-3
size: .
D: .
CDR3: CASSQVPRVRGNTIYF
DNA: TGCGCCAGCAGCCAAGTCCCCAGGGTCCGAGGAAACACCATATATTTT